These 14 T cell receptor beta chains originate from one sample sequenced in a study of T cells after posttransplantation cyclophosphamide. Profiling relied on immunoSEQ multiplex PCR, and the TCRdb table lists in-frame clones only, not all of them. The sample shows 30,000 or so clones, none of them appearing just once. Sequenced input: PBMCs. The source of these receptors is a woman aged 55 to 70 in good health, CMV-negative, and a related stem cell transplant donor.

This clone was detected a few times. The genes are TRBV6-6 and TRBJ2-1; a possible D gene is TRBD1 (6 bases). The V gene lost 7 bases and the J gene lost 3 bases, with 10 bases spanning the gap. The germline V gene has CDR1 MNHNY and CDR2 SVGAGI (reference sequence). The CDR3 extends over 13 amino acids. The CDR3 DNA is TGTGCCAGCACGACAGGAATCTACAATGAGCAGTTCTTC. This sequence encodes CASTTGIYNEQFF.

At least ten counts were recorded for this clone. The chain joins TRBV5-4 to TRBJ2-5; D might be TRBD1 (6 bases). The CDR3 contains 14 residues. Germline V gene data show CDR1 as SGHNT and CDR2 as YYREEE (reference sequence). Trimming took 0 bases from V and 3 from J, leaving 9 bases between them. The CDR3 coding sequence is TGTGCCAGCAGCTTGGCGGCAGGGGAAGAGACCCAGTACTTC. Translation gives CASSLAAGEETQYF.

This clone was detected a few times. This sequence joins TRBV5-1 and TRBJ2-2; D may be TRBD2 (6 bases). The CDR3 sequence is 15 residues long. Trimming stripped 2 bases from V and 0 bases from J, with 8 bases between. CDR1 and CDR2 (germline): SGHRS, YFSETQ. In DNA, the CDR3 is TGCGCCAGCAGCTTCGGGACTCCGAACACCGGGGAGCTGTTTTTT. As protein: CASSFGTPNTGELFF.

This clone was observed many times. DNA for the CDR3: TGTGCCAGCAGCAATCAGGGAGGAGGCTACGAGCAGTACTTC. This gives the protein CASSNQGGGYEQYF. The gene calls are TRBV5-5 and TRBJ2-7, with D tentatively TRBD2 (6 bases). CDR1 is SGHKS and CDR2 is YYEKEE in the germline V gene (reference sequence). CDR3 size: 14 residues. Trimming shortened V by 4 bases and J by 3 bases, and 14 bases separated the two germline ends. The whole variable domain, filled in from reference TRBV5-5 and TRBJ2-7, reads DAGVTQSPTHLIKTRGQQVTLRCSPISGHKSVSWYQQVLGQGPQFIFQYYEKEERGRGNFPDRFSARQFPNYSSELNVNALLLGDSALYLCASSNQGGGYEQYFGPGTRLTVT.

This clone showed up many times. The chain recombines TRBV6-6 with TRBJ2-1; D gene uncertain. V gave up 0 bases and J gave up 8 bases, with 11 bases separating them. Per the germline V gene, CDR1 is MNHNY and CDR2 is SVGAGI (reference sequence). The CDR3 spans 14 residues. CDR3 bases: TGTGCCAGCAGTTACTCGATTCGGGTCGATGAGCAGTTCTTC. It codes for CASSYSIRVDEQFF.

The CDR3 coding sequence is TGTGCCAGCATCTCCCCAGGGAGTGGGCAAGAGACCCAGTACTTC. It is translated as CASISPGSGQETQYF. This chain uses TRBV6-1 with TRBJ2-5; D may be TRBD1 or TRBD2 (5 bases each). Trimming pared 7 bases from V and 2 bases from J, leaving 17 bases between. The length of the CDR3 is 15 residues. CDR1 is MNHNS and CDR2 is SASEGT in the germline V gene.

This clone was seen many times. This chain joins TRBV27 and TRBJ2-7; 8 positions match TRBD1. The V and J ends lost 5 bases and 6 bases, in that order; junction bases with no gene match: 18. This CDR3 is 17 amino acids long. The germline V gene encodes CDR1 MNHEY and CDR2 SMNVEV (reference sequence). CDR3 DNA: TGTGCCAGCAGTCGCTCTACCCCCACAGGGGGGTCGAGCGAGCAGTACTTC. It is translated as CASSRSTPTGGSSEQYF.

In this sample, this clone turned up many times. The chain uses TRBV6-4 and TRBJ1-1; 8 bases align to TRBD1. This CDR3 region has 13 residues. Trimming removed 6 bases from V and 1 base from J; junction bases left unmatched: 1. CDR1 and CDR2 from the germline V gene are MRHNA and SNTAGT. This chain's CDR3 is CASSDRGNTEAFF. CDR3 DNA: TGTGCCAGCAGCGACAGGGGGAACACTGAAGCTTTCTTT.

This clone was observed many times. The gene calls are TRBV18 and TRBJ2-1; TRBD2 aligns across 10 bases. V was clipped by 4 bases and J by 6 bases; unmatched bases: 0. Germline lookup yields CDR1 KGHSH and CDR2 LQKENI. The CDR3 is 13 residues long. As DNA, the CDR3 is TGTGCCAGCTCACTAGCGGGAGGCAATGAGCAGTTCTTC. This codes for CASSLAGGNEQFF.

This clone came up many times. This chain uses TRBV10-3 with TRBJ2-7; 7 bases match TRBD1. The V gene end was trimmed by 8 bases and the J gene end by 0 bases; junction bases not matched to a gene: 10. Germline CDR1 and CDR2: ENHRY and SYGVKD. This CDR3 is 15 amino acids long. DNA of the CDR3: TGTGCCATCTCCTCGGGACAGTCATTCTCCTACGAGCAGTACTTC. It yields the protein CAISSGQSFSYEQYF.

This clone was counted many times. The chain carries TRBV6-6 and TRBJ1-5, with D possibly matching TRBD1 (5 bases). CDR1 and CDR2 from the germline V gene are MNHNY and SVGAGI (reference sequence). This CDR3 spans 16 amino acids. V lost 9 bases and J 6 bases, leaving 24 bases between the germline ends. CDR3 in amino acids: CASLIAGAGDSQPQHF. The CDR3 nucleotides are TGTGCCAGTCTGATAGCGGGTGCGGGGGATAGTCAGCCCCAGCATTTT.

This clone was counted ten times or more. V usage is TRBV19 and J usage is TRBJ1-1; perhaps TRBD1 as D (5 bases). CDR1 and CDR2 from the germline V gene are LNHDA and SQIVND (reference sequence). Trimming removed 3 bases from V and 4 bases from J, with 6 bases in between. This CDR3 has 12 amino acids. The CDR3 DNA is TGTGCCAGTAGTATTGACAGCACTGAAGCTTTCTTT. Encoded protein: CASSIDSTEAFF.

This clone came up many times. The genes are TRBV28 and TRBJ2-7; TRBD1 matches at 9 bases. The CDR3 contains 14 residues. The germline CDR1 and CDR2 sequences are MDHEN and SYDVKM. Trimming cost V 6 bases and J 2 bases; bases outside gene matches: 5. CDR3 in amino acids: CASSLTGGPYEQYF. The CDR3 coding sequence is TGTGCCAGCAGCCTCACAGGGGGCCCCTACGAGCAGTACTTC.

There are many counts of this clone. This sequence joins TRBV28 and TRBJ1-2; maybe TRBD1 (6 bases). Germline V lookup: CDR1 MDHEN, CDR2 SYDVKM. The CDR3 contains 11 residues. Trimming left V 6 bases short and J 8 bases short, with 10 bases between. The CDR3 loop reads CASRQGSGYTF. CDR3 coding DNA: TGTGCCAGCAGACAGGGTAGCGGCTACACCTTC.